Below, 5 T cell receptor beta chains from the same sample are listed, as sequenced in a study of T cell changes during pregnancy in multiple sclerosis (dated by TCRdb to about 2019). Libraries were made using the immunoSEQ multiplex PCR assay. TCRdb carries this immuneACCESS record with in-frame sequences only. Its versions omit some clonotypes, under half of them owing to an unresolved V gene in the studies checked, with the rest unexplained. Present in this sample are nearly 110,000 clones, about 90% of which were seen just once. The ten largest clonotypes hold less than 2% of the sample. The material sequenced was peripheral blood, taken before pregnancy. These TCRs come from a female donor with multiple sclerosis, enrolled in a pregnancy study.

This rearrangement joins TRBV7-3 to TRBJ1-1; D may be TRBD1 (5 bases). CDR3 length equals 15 residues. Germline CDR1 reads SGHTA; CDR2 reads FQGTGA. Deletions cut 3 bases from V and 4 bases from J, with 15 bases between. The CDR3 loop reads CASSLLGGMSTEAFF. The CDR3 DNA reads as TGTGCCAGCAGCTTGCTCGGGGGTATGAGCACTGAAGCTTTCTTT.

The CDR3 protein is CASSLVGSRFEAFF. The CDR3 DNA reads as TGTGCCAGCAGCTTAGTGGGCAGCCGGTTTGAAGCTTTCTTT. This chain links TRBV13 with TRBJ1-1; no definite D call. The germline gives CDR1 PRHDT, CDR2 FYEKMQ (reference sequence). The V and J ends lost 1 base and 7 bases respectively, with 13 bases between them. The CDR3 runs to 14 residues.

The gene calls are TRBV6-5 and TRBJ1-1; D ambiguous. The CDR3 contains 15 residues. The V end was cut by 6 bases, the J end by 5 bases, with 19 bases between. Germline V gives CDR1 MNHEY, CDR2 SVGAGI. CDR3 sequence (DNA): TGTGCCAGCAGCCAACGGTACATGAGGAATACTGAAGCTTTCTTT. Translating gives CASSQRYMRNTEAFF.

The chain recombines TRBV10-3 with TRBJ1-4, with 7 bases matching TRBD1. The germline V gene encodes CDR1 ENHRY and CDR2 SYGVKD. After removal of 2 bases from V and 4 bases from J, the junction contained 1 base not matched to a gene. The CDR3 runs to 14 residues. CDR3 loop: CAISEGTVNEKLFF. DNA for the CDR3: TGTGCCATCAGTGAGGGGACAGTTAATGAAAAACTGTTTTTT.

V gene TRBV7-2 combines with J gene TRBJ2-5; 9 nucleotides line up with TRBD2. The V gene end was trimmed by 5 bases and the J gene end by 2 bases; junction bases not matched to a gene: 6. This CDR3 comprises 15 residues. Germline values: CDR1 SGHTA, CDR2 FQGNSA. The CDR3 DNA is TGTGCCAGCAGCCACCTAGCGGGGATGCAAGAGACCCAGTACTTC. This translates into CASSHLAGMQETQYF.